This TCR beta chain comes out of a study of blood T cell repertoires in COVID-19. The assay was immunoSEQ multiplex PCR, and TCRdb's table has in-frame clones only and misses some. The table has more than 250,000 clones, around nine tenths seen once. This CDR3 has 16 residues. V shed 4 bases, J shed 4 bases, and the junction held 8 bases outside the gene matches. Germline V gene data show CDR1 as SGHVS and CDR2 as FQNEAQ. Donors were grouped by their self-reported clinical history. The source material was PBMCs or T cells enriched from blood (not recorded which). The rearrangement links TRBV7-8 to TRBJ2-1, with 9 bases lining up with TRBD2. The receptor's source is a woman aged 35 to 49 who had recovered from COVID-19. CDR3 in amino acids: CASSYWSSGAYNEQFF. DNA for the CDR3: TGTGCCAGCAGCTATTGGTCTAGCGGGGCTTACAATGAGCAGTTCTTC.